The 14 T cell receptor beta chains listed next were all sequenced from one sample in a study of blood T cells in healthy people across ages. With a J-beta primer mix and a sample-barcoded 5' primer, a second PCR ran about 6 to 11 cycles. A single record per CDR3 protein comes from TCRdb applying MiXCR to the 5' RACE reads. The profile shows hundreds of thousands of distinct CDR3 sequences, around three fifths of them singletons. The sequencing input was blood. These receptor sequences come from a man aged 35 to 55 in good health.

The V gene is TRBV15, the J gene TRBJ2-7; the D gene could be TRBD1 or TRBD2 (5 bases each). The DNA end is more similar to TRBJ2-5, so the J call may be wrong. This CDR3 comprises 18 residues. Looked up from germline, CDR1 is LNHNV and CDR2 is YYDKDF (reference sequence). This CDR3 reads CATSTEDLGTAPRETQYF. DNA of the CDR3: TGTGCCACCAGCACAGAAGACCTAGGGACGGCCCCCAGGGAGACCCAGTACTTC.

This clonotype was observed a few times. The genes are TRBV28 and TRBJ1-5, with D possibly matching TRBD1 (5 bases). The germline CDR1 and CDR2 sequences are MDHEN and SYDVKM. The CDR3 has 16 residues. With 6 bases removed from V and 5 bases from J, the gap between germline ends came to 20 bases. CDR3 nucleotides: TGTGCCAGCAGCCCAAGTGGGGGTCGAGGCTATCAGCCCCAGCATTTT. Its translation: CASSPSGGRGYQPQHF.

This sequence joins TRBV9 and TRBJ1-2, with D perhaps matching TRBD1 (5 bases). Germline loops: CDR1 SGDLS, CDR2 YYNGEE. Trimming removed 0 bases at V and 4 bases at J, with 10 bases between. CDR3 length equals 14 residues. CDR3 residues: CASSVERQLYGYTF. As DNA, the CDR3 is TGTGCCAGCAGCGTAGAGCGACAGCTCTATGGCTACACCTTC. The variable domain in full, with the rest retrieved from reference TRBV9 and TRBJ1-2, is DSGVTQTPKHLITATGQRVTLRCSPRSGDLSVYWYQQSLDQGLQFLIQYYNGEERAKGNILERFSAQQFPDLHSELNLSSLELGDSALYFCASSVERQLYGYTFGSGTRLTVV.

The chain carries TRBV4-1 and TRBJ2-7; no firm D call. The germline CDR1 and CDR2 sequences are MGHRA and YSYEKL. V was pared by 4 bases and J by 0 bases, with 10 bases between. This CDR3 comprises 14 residues. In DNA, the CDR3 is TGCGCCAGCAGCCCGTCGGCTATCTCCTACGAGCAGTACTTC. Translation gives CASSPSAISYEQYF.

The chain is built from TRBV6-4 and TRBJ2-3; D not certain. Trimming stripped 3 bases from V and 3 bases from J, with 13 bases between. Per the germline V gene, CDR1 is MRHNA and CDR2 is SNTAGT. This CDR3 is 15 amino acids long. CDR3 amino acids: CASSEGTLKTDTQYF. The CDR3 DNA is TGTGCCAGCAGTGAGGGAACCCTAAAAACAGATACGCAGTATTTT.

The genes are TRBV6-2 or TRBV6-3 and TRBJ1-4; D ambiguous. The germline CDR1 and CDR2 sequences are MNHEY and SVGEGT. V lost 2 bases and J 4 bases, leaving 8 bases between the germline ends. The CDR3 is 14 amino acids. This CDR3 is CASSYRAFNEKLFF. The CDR3 region has the DNA TGTGCCAGCAGTTACAGGGCCTTTAATGAAAAACTGTTTTTT.

This clonotype was seen only a few times. The V and J genes are TRBV29-1 and TRBJ1-4, with D unclear. The CDR3 has 11 residues. Trimming took 7 bases from V and 6 from J, leaving 9 bases between them. The germline CDR1 and CDR2 sequences are SQVTM and ANQGSEA. CDR3 bases: TGCAGCGGAGGTTGGGATGAAAAACTGTTTTTT. Protein sequence: CSGGWDEKLFF.

The chain joins TRBV14 to TRBJ2-3; D unresolved. Per the germline V gene, CDR1 is SGHDN and CDR2 is FVKESK. This CDR3 spans 15 amino acids. V lost 1 base and J 0 bases, leaving 8 bases between the germline ends. The CDR3 DNA sequence: TGTGCCAGCAGCCAAGGGTCGGTCAGCACAGATACGCAGTATTTT. This translates into CASSQGSVSTDTQYF.

CDR3 protein: CASGENRGGTDTQYF. The CDR3 DNA is TGTGCCAGCGGGGAAAACAGGGGGGGAACAGATACGCAGTATTTT. V is TRBV6-5 and J is TRBJ2-3; D is possibly TRBD1 (8 bases). Trimming cost V 8 bases and J 3 bases, with 18 bases left between them. The germline CDR1 and CDR2 sequences are MNHEY and SVGAGI. The CDR3 consists of 15 residues.

This clonotype was counted at least ten times. The rearrangement uses TRBV7-9 and TRBJ2-5; D gene uncertain. The V gene's germline CDR1 is SEHNR and CDR2 FQNEAQ (reference sequence). This CDR3 region has 13 residues. Trimming removed 2 bases from V and 1 base from J, with 5 bases in between. The CDR3 region has the DNA TGTGCCAGCAGCTTAAAGGGCCAAGAGACCCAGTACTTC. Protein product: CASSLKGQETQYF.

The table lists this clonotype with many counts. This chain links TRBV2 with TRBJ2-7; D may be TRBD1 or TRBD2 (5 bases each). The CDR3 has 14 amino acids. Germline V gene sequence: CDR1 SNHLY, CDR2 FYNNEI. V was clipped by 4 bases and J by 5 bases, with 15 bases between them. The CDR3 region is CASSGQLAHHEQYF. Written as DNA, the CDR3 is TGTGCCAGCAGTGGACAGCTAGCCCACCACGAGCAGTACTTC.

The chain is built from TRBV12-3 or TRBV12-4 and TRBJ1-3; D is perhaps TRBD1 (5 bases). Trimming pared 6 bases from V and 5 bases from J, leaving 17 bases between. The CDR3 covers 15 residues. Written as DNA, the CDR3 is TGTGCCAGCAGACCACCTTCGACAGAGCGAAACACCATATATTTT. Protein product: CASRPPSTERNTIYF.

The chain uses TRBV7-2 and TRBJ1-2, with 8 nucleotides matching TRBD1. The germline gives CDR1 SGHTA, CDR2 FQGNSA. The CDR3 extends over 14 amino acids. V lost 4 bases and J lost 4; bases outside the gene matches: 5. This CDR3 is CASSSATGAYGYTF. The DNA of the CDR3 is TGTGCCAGCAGCTCCGCGACAGGGGCCTATGGCTACACCTTC. The variable domain in full, completed from reference TRBV7-2 and TRBJ1-2, reads GAGVSQSPSNKVTEKGKDVELRCDPISGHTALYWYRQSLGQGLEFLIYFQGNSAPDKSGLPSDRFSAERTGGSVSTLTIQRTQQEDSAVYLCASSSATGAYGYTFGSGTRLTVV.

This clonotype was seen more than once but under ten times. V gene TRBV7-2 combines with J gene TRBJ2-7; possibly TRBD2 for D (6 bases). The CDR3 runs 19 residues. Germline V lookup: CDR1 SGHTA, CDR2 FQGNSA. V gave up 1 base and J gave up 3 bases, with 25 bases separating them. The CDR3 bases are TGTGCCAGCAGCTTAGGACAGTTTCTAACTAGGAGGGATGACTACGAGCAGTACTTC. Its translation is CASSLGQFLTRRDDYEQYF. The full variable domain, with the rest looked up from reference TRBV7-2 and TRBJ2-7, is GAGVSQSPSNKVTEKGKDVELRCDPISGHTALYWYRQSLGQGLEFLIYFQGNSAPDKSGLPSDRFSAERTGGSVSTLTIQRTQQEDSAVYLCASSLGQFLTRRDDYEQYFGPGTRLTVT.